This T cell receptor beta chain was observed in a study of read filtering for tumor transcriptome and immune sequencing. Findings and limits, study-wide: The sorted CD138-negative fraction was a mixed bone marrow immune population, not purified T cells. Correlation between methods rose after single-read clonotypes were removed. In IR-seq, single-read clonotypes were roughly 80% of clonotypes but 3% to 3.5% of reads.

V lost 3 bases to trimming and J lost 3 bases, with 12 bases between them. CDR3 length: 15 amino acids. As concerns this clonotype: Its antigen remains unidentified.

The library was built from about 400 ng RNA with molecular barcoded adaptors for alpha/delta and beta/gamma chains. MiXCR was run by TCRdb on the reads, yielding one entry per CDR3 protein. The table has around 31,000 distinct CDR3 sequences, less than 20% seen once. The specimen was a population of CD138-negative cells sorted from bone marrow. V gene TRBV12-3 or TRBV12-4 combines with J gene TRBJ2-1; D not certain. The TCR originated in a donor at least 40 years old with multiple myeloma. CDR3 sequence reads: CASSLARKGYNEQFF. CDR3 nucleotides: TGTGCCAGCAGTTTGGCCAGGAAAGGCTACAATGAGCAGTTCTTC.